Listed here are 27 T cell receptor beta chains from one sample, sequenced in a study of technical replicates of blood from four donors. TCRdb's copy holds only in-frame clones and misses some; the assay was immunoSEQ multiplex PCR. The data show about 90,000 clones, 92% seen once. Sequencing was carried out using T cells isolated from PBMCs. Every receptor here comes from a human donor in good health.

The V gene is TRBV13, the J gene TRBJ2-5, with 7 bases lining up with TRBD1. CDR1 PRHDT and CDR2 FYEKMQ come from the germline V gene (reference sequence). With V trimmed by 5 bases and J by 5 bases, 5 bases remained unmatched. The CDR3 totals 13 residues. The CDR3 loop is CASSTGQDETQYF. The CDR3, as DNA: TGTGCCAGCAGCACCGGACAGGATGAGACCCAGTACTTC. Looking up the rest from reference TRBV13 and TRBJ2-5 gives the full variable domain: AAGVIQSPRHLIKEKRETATLKCYPIPRHDTVYWYQQGPGQDPQFLISFYEKMQSDKGSIPDRFSAQQFSDYHSELNMSSLELGDSALYFCASSTGQDETQYFGPGTRLLVL.

CDR3 loop: CASSSGVNEQYF. In DNA form, the CDR3 reads TGCGCCAGCAGTTCCGGAGTGAACGAGCAGTACTTC. The chain links TRBV10-1 to TRBJ2-7, with no clear D. In germline, CDR1 is WNHNN, CDR2 SYGVQD (reference sequence). V shed 5 bases and J shed 5 bases, with 10 bases lying between them. The CDR3 has 12 residues.

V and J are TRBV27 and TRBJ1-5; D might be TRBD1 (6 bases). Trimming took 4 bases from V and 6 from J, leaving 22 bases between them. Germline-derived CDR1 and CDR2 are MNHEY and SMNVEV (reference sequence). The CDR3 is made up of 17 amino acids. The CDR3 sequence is CASSSRTDWGGGQPQHF. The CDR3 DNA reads TGTGCCAGCAGTTCCCGCACGGACTGGGGAGGGGGTCAGCCCCAGCATTTT.

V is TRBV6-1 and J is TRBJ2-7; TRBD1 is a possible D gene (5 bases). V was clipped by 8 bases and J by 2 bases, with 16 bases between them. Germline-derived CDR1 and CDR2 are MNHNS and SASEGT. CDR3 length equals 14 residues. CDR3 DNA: TGTGCCAGCCACCCGCGGCGGACACCCTACGAGCAGTACTTC. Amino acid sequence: CASHPRRTPYEQYF.

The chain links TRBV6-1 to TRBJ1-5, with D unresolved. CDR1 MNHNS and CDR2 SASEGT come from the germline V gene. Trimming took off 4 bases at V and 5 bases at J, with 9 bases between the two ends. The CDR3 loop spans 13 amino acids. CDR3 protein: CASSVNNDQPQHF. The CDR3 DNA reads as TGTGCCAGCAGTGTCAACAACGATCAGCCCCAGCATTTT.

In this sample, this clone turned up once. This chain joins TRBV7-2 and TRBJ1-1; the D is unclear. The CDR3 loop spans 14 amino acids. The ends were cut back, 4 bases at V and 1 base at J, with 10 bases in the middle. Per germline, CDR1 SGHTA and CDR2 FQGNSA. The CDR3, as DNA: TGTGCCAGCAGCTCCTTGCCAGGGAACACTGAAGCTTTCTTT. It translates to CASSSLPGNTEAFF.

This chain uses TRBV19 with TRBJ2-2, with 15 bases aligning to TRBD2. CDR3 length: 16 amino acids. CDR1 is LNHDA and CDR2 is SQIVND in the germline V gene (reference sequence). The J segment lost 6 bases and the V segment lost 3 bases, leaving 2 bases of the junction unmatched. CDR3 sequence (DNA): TGTGCCAGTAGTATCGGACTAGCGGGAGGGGCCGGGGAGCTGTTTTTT. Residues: CASSIGLAGGAGELFF.

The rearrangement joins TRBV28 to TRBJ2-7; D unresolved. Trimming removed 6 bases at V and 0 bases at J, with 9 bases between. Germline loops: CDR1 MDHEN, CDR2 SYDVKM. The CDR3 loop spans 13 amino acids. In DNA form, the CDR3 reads TGTGCCAGCAGGTCGCTAACCTCCTACGAGCAGTACTTC. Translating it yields CASRSLTSYEQYF.

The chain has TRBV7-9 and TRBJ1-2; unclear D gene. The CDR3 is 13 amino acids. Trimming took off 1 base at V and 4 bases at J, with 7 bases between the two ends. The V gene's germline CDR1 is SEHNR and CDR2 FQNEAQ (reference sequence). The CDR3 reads CASSLGEVYGYTF. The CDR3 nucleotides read TGTGCCAGCAGCTTAGGGGAGGTCTATGGCTACACCTTC.

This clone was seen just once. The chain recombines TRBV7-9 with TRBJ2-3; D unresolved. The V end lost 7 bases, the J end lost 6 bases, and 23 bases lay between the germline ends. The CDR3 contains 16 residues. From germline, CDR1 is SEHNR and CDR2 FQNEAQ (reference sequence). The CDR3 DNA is TGTGCCAGCACGCTATCCCCTCCGCCGGAAGCGGATACGCAGTATTTT. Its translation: CASTLSPPPEADTQYF.

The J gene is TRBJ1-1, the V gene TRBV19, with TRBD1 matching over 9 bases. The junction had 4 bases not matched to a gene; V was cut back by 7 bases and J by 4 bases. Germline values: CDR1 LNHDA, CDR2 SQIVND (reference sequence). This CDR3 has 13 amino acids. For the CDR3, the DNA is TGTGCCAGTATGGGACAGGGTTTCACTGAAGCTTTCTTT. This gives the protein CASMGQGFTEAFF.

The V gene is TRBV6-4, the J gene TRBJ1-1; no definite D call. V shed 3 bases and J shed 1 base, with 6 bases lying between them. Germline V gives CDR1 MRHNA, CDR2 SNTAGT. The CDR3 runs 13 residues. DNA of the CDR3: TGTGCCAGCAGTGAGGAGGAGAACACTGAAGCTTTCTTT. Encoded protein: CASSEEENTEAFF.

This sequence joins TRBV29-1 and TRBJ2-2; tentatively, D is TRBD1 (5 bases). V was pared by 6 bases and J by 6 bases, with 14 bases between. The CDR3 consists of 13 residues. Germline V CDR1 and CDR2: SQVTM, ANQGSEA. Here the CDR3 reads CSVVSPGPGELFF. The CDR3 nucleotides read TGCAGCGTGGTCTCCCCAGGGCCCGGGGAGCTGTTTTTT.

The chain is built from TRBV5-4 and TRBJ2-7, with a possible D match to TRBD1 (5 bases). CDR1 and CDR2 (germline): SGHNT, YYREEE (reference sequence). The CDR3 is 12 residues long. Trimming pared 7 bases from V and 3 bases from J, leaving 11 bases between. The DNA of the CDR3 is TGTGCCAGCTCGTGGCAGGGCTACGAGCAGTACTTC. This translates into CASSWQGYEQYF.

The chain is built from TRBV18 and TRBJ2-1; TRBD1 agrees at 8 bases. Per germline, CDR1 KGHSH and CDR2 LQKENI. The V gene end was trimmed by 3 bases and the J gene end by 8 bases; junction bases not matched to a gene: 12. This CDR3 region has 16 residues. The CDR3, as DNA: TGTGCCAGCTCACCCCCCTTATATCAGGGGGCCTATGAGCAGTTCTTC. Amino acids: CASSPPLYQGAYEQFF.

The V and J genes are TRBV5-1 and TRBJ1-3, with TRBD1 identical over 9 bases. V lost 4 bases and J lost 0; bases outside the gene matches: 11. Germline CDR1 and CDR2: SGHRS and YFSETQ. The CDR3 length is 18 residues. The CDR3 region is CASSMGQGSPSSGNTIYF. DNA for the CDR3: TGCGCCAGCAGCATGGGACAGGGATCACCTAGCTCTGGAAACACCATATATTTT.

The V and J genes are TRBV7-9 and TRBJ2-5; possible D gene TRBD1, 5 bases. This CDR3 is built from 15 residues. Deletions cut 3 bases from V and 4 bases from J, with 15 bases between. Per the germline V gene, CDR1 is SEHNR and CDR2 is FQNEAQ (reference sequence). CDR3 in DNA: TGTGCCAGCAGCTTTCAGGGTTGGGAAAGAGAGACCCAGTACTTC. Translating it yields CASSFQGWERETQYF.

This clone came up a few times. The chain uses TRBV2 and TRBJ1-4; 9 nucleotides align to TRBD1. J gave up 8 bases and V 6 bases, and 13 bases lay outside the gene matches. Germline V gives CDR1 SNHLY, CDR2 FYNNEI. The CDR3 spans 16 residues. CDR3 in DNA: TGTGCCAGCAGCTACGATGGTGGGACAGGGCAGGAAAAACTGTTTTTT. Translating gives CASSYDGGTGQEKLFF.

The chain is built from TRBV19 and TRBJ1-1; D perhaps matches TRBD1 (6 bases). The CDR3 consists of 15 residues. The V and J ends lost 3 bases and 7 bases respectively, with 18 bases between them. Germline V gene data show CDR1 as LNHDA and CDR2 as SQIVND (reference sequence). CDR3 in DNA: TGTGCCAGTAGTATTTCGGCAGGGGCTAGCAGTGAAGCTTTCTTT. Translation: CASSISAGASSEAFF. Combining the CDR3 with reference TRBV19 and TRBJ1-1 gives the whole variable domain DGGITQSPKYLFRKEGQNVTLSCEQNLNHDAMYWYRQDPGQGLRLIYYSQIVNDFQKGDIAEGYSVSREKKESFPLTVTSAQKNPTAFYLCASSISAGASSEAFFGQGTRLTVV.

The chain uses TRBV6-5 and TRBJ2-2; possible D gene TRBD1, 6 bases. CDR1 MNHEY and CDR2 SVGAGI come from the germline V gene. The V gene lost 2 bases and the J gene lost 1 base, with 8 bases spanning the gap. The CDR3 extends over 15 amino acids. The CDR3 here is CASSYATGNTGELFF. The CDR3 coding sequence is TGTGCCAGCAGTTACGCGACAGGGAACACCGGGGAGCTGTTTTTT.

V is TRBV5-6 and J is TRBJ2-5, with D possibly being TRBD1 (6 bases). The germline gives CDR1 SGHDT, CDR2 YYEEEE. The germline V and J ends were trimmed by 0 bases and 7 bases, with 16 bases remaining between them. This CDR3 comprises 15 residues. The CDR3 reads CASSLGAGETGTQYF. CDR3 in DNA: TGTGCCAGCAGCTTGGGTGCAGGGGAAACGGGGACCCAGTACTTC.

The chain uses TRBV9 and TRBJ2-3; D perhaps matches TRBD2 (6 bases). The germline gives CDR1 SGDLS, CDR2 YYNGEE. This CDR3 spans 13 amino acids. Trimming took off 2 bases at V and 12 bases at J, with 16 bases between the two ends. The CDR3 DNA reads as TGTGCCAGCAGCGTGGGGGAGGCGCACTCACAGTATTTT. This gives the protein CASSVGEAHSQYF.

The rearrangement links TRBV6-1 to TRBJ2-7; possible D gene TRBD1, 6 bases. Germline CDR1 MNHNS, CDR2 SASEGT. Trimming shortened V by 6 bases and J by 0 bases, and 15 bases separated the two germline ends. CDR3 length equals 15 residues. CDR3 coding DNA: TGTGCCAGCAGAGTTAGACAGGCCAGCTCCTACGAGCAGTACTTC. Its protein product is CASRVRQASSYEQYF.

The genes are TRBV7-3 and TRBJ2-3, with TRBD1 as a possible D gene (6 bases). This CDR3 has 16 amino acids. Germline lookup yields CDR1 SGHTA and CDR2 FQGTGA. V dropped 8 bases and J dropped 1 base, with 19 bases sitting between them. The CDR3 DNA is TGTGCCAGCTCCGGCAGGGGCCCAGGGCGCACAGATACGCAGTATTTT. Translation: CASSGRGPGRTDTQYF.

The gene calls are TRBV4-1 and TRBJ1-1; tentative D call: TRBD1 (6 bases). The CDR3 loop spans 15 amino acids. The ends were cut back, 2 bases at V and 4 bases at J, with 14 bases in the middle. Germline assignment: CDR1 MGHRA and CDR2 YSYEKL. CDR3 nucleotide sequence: TGCGCCAGCAGCCAACATACAGGGTCGGGCACTGAAGCTTTCTTT. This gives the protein CASSQHTGSGTEAFF.

The CDR3 DNA is TGTGCCAGTACCGAAGGATTAGCGGGAGTGGATACGCAGTATTTT. This gives the protein CASTEGLAGVDTQYF. The V call is TRBV19, the J call TRBJ2-3; 9 bases match TRBD2. The CDR3 has 15 residues. In germline, CDR1 is LNHDA, CDR2 SQIVND (reference sequence). With V trimmed by 7 bases and J by 6 bases, 11 bases remained unmatched. The variable domain in full, completed from reference TRBV19 and TRBJ2-3, reads DGGITQSPKYLFRKEGQNVTLSCEQNLNHDAMYWYRQDPGQGLRLIYYSQIVNDFQKGDIAEGYSVSREKKESFPLTVTSAQKNPTAFYLCASTEGLAGVDTQYFGPGTRLTVL.

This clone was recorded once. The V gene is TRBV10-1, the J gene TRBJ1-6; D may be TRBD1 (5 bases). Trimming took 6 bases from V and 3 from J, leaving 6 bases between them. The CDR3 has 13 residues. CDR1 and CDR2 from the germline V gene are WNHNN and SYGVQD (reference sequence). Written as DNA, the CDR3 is TGCGCCAGCAGACAGGACTATAATTCACCCCTCCACTTT. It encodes CASRQDYNSPLHF.